This T cell receptor (beta chain) was identified in a study of cytomegalovirus exposure and HLA in healthy donors. About this clone itself: Antigen unknown.

Some clones are missing from TCRdb's copy, which holds only in-frame ones; the method was immunoSEQ multiplex PCR. The sample carries approximately 200,000 clones, roughly 82% recorded once. Per the germline V gene, CDR1 is MGHDK and CDR2 is SYGVNS. The CDR3 extends over 15 amino acids. V gave up 1 base and J gave up 5 bases; unmatched junction bases: 8. Regarding the study as a whole: Most TCR sequences were uncommon, yet certain public TCRs appeared in many donors.

Sequencing was done on a sample of PBMCs. The origin of this receptor is a young woman in good health and CMV-seropositive. The J gene is TRBJ2-7, the V gene TRBV25-1; 7 nucleotides line up with TRBD2. CDR3 bases: TGTGCCAGCAGTGAATTCGGAGGGGACTACAACGAGCAGTACTTC. It translates to CASSEFGGDYNEQYF.